This entry lists 17 T cell receptor beta chains sequenced from one sample in a study of cytomegalovirus exposure and HLA in healthy donors. A multiplex PCR was run with 60 Vbeta primers and 13 Jbeta primers. Produced via immunoSEQ multiplex PCR; TCRdb's table is partial and in-frame only. Of approximately 150,000 clones listed, less than 90% are singletons. Material: PBMCs. The receptors derive from a boy between 2 and 10 years old in good health and CMV-seronegative.

This rearrangement joins TRBV7-9 to TRBJ1-1; a possible D gene is TRBD1 (5 bases). This CDR3 has 16 residues. Germline-derived CDR1 and CDR2 are SEHNR and FQNEAQ (reference sequence). V was pared by 5 bases and J by 0 bases, with 16 bases between. CDR3 DNA: TGTGCCAGCAGCGCCTCGGGGGGGGTTATGAACACTGAAGCTTTCTTT. Residues: CASSASGGVMNTEAFF.

This clone was recorded once. The chain joins TRBV5-1 to TRBJ2-1; possibly TRBD2 for D (6 bases). Trimming removed 0 bases from V and 12 bases from J, with 7 bases in between. In germline, CDR1 is SGHRS, CDR2 YFSETQ. The CDR3 runs 11 residues. CDR3 nucleotide sequence: TGCGCCAGCAGCTTGGAGCGGGCGCAGTTCTTC. It codes for CASSLERAQFF.

This sequence joins TRBV5-1 and TRBJ2-7; 8 positions match TRBD1. V gave up 4 bases and J gave up 2 bases; unmatched junction bases: 11. Germline CDR1 SGHRS, CDR2 YFSETQ. CDR3 length equals 16 residues. DNA for the CDR3: TGCGCCAGCAGCCAAATTGACAGGGGTCGGACCTACGAGCAGTACTTC. It codes for CASSQIDRGRTYEQYF.

J is TRBJ1-2 and V is TRBV15; 11 bases align to TRBD1. The J segment lost 1 base and the V segment lost 7 bases, leaving 5 bases of the junction unmatched. The germline CDR1 and CDR2 sequences are LNHNV and YYDKDF (reference sequence). The CDR3 consists of 15 residues. The CDR3 here is CATTPGQGVNYGYTF. As DNA, the CDR3 is TGTGCCACCACTCCGGGACAGGGGGTTAACTATGGCTACACCTTC. The full variable domain, completed using reference TRBV15 and TRBJ1-2, is DAMVIQNPRYQVTQFGKPVTLSCSQTLNHNVMYWYQQKSSQAPKLLFHYYDKDFNNEADTPDNFQSRRPNTSFCFLDIRSPGLGDTAMYLCATTPGQGVNYGYTFGSGTRLTVV.

V usage is TRBV7-9 and J usage is TRBJ2-1; D is unresolved. V was clipped by 3 bases and J by 7 bases, with 19 bases between them. This CDR3 has 16 amino acids. Germline assignment: CDR1 SEHNR and CDR2 FQNEAQ (reference sequence). As DNA, the CDR3 is TGTGCCAGCAGCTTCTCCACCAGAGAGGTCCAGAATGAGCAGTTCTTC. It specifies CASSFSTREVQNEQFF. Supplemented by reference TRBV7-9 and TRBJ2-1, the full variable domain reads DTGVSQNPRHKITKRGQNVTFRCDPISEHNRLYWYRQTLGQGPEFLTYFQNEAQLEKSRLLSDRFSAERPKGSFSTLEIQRTEQGDSAMYLCASSFSTREVQNEQFFGPGTRLTVL.

V usage is TRBV5-4 and J usage is TRBJ1-2, with 8 positions matching TRBD1. CDR3 size: 14 residues. The V segment lost 4 bases and the J segment 6 bases; nucleotides outside the gene matches: 8. CDR1 and CDR2 (germline): SGHNT, YYREEE (reference sequence). CDR3 sequence: CASSLPDRDDGYTF. The CDR3, as DNA: TGTGCCAGCAGCCTCCCGGACAGGGACGATGGCTACACCTTC.

The chain employs TRBV2 and TRBJ2-3, with a possible D match to TRBD2 (6 bases). The V gene's germline CDR1 is SNHLY and CDR2 FYNNEI. This CDR3 contains 17 residues. Trimming pared 3 bases from V and 6 bases from J, leaving 22 bases between. The CDR3 loop reads CASSEGITSSLRDTQYF. The CDR3 region has the DNA TGTGCCAGCAGTGAGGGGATCACTAGCTCGCTACGGGATACGCAGTATTTT.

This chain uses TRBV5-1 with TRBJ1-2; D call uncertain. Looked up from germline, CDR1 is SGHRS and CDR2 is YFSETQ. Trimming cost V 0 bases and J 2 bases, with 11 bases left between them. The CDR3 consists of 15 residues. The CDR3 coding sequence is TGCGCCAGCAGCTTGGATGGCACCTCGAACTATGGCTACACCTTC. Its protein is CASSLDGTSNYGYTF.

The CDR3 is CSGLYYYEQYF. DNA of the CDR3: TGCAGCGGACTATACTACTACGAGCAGTACTTC. This sequence joins TRBV29-1 and TRBJ2-7, with D tentatively TRBD2 (5 bases). Germline CDR1 reads SQVTM; CDR2 reads ANQGSEA. There are 11 residues in the CDR3. Deletions cut 7 bases from V and 3 bases from J, with 10 bases between.

The chain is built from TRBV4-3 and TRBJ2-2, with 9 bases aligning to TRBD1. The CDR3 extends over 16 amino acids. Germline V gene data show CDR1 as LGHNA and CDR2 as YSLEER. The V gene end was trimmed by 4 bases and the J gene end by 7 bases; junction bases not matched to a gene: 10. The DNA for the CDR3 is TGCGCCAGCAGCCTGACAGGGGGGCAGGGGAACGGGGAGCTGTTTTTT. Its translation is CASSLTGGQGNGELFF.

The V call is TRBV15, the J call TRBJ2-7, with D perhaps TRBD1 (5 bases). With 0 bases removed from V and 3 bases from J, the gap between germline ends came to 12 bases. This CDR3 has 15 residues. Germline V gene lookup returns CDR1 LNHNV and CDR2 YYDKDF (reference sequence). CDR3 DNA: TGTGCCACCAGCAGAGATCGACAGACAATCTACGAGCAGTACTTC. It is translated as CATSRDRQTIYEQYF.

This chain links TRBV19 with TRBJ2-5, with 7 bases fitting TRBD1. The J call is in doubt because the DNA end fits TRBJ2-7 better. The CDR3 covers 14 residues. Germline CDR1 reads LNHDA; CDR2 reads SQIVND (reference sequence). The CDR3 loop is CASRPDRFSYEQYF. In DNA, the CDR3 is TGTGCCAGTAGACCGGACAGGTTCTCCTACGAGCAGTACTTC.

The chain carries TRBV11-3 and TRBJ2-1; TRBD1 matches at 8 bases. CDR3 size: 15 residues. Per germline, CDR1 SGHNT and CDR2 YENEEA. The V segment lost 5 bases and the J segment 1 base; nucleotides outside the gene matches: 4. CDR3 in amino acids: CASSVTGGSYNEQFF. CDR3 bases: TGTGCCAGCAGCGTCACAGGGGGTTCCTACAATGAGCAGTTCTTC.

The chain couples TRBV6-5 to TRBJ2-1; perhaps TRBD2 as D (5 bases). The V gene lost 7 bases and the J gene lost 0 bases, with 13 bases spanning the gap. The CDR3 is made up of 15 amino acids. Germline V gives CDR1 MNHEY, CDR2 SVGAGI. The CDR3 sequence is CASTFGTSSYNEQFF. The CDR3 coding sequence is TGTGCCAGCACCTTCGGAACTAGCTCCTACAATGAGCAGTTCTTC.

The V gene is TRBV30, the J gene TRBJ1-1; no reliable D call. The CDR3 is made up of 14 amino acids. With 7 bases removed from V and 0 bases from J, the gap between germline ends came to 15 bases. In germline, CDR1 is GTSNPN, CDR2 SVGIG (reference sequence). The CDR3 bases are TGTGCCTCCGCGGAGATTTTAATGAACACTGAAGCTTTCTTT. Residues: CASAEILMNTEAFF.

V usage is TRBV4-1 and J usage is TRBJ2-1; weak D call: TRBD2 (6 bases). CDR3 size: 15 residues. Trimming pared 3 bases from V and 6 bases from J, leaving 15 bases between. Germline CDR1 and CDR2: MGHRA and YSYEKL. In DNA form, the CDR3 reads TGCGCCAGCAGCCACCGTGGGGGGAGCGTCAATGAGCAGTTCTTC. It codes for CASSHRGGSVNEQFF.

Concerning this clone itself: A junction end diverges from the germline sequence, so it may reflect a read error. V gene TRBV28 combines with J gene TRBJ2-1; no clear D gene. Germline V gene sequence: CDR1 MDHEN, CDR2 SYDVKM. The CDR3 covers 10 residues. The CDR3 loop reads CASENNERFF. CDR3 DNA: TGTGCCAGCGAGAACAATGAGCGGTTCTTC.